The 10 T cell receptor beta chains reported below all come from one sample, sequenced in a study of post-analysis software for immune sequencing data. Overall study results and limits: TRBV5-6, TRBV5-1 and TRBV20-1 were among five TRBV segments more frequent in patients than controls.

Unique-molecular-identifier-tagged TCR beta cDNA libraries were used. TCRdb reanalysed the PCR reads using MiXCR and keeps one entry per CDR3 protein. The table includes roughly 870,000 distinct CDR3 sequences, approximately 53% detected once. Antigens of these TCRs are unknown. Sequences were obtained from blood. Receptors were obtained from a girl between 10 and 17 years old with multiple sclerosis.

This clonotype was observed once. The chain carries TRBV27 and TRBJ2-1; weak D call: TRBD1 (6 bases). Between the trimmed V and J ends, which lost 4 bases and 4 bases, there was a span of 11 bases. Germline CDR1 and CDR2: MNHEY and SMNVEV (reference sequence). This CDR3 spans 14 amino acids. The CDR3 DNA reads TGTGCCAGCAGTTGGACAGTAGGTTACAATGAGCAGTTCTTC. Amino acids: CASSWTVGYNEQFF.

The table lists this clonotype with a few counts. The chain couples TRBV12-3 or TRBV12-4 to TRBJ2-1; no clear D gene. This CDR3 region has 16 residues. V gave up 5 bases and J gave up 0 bases, with 14 bases separating them. CDR3 in DNA: TGTGCCAGCAGTCCCCCATCTACGAGCTCCTACAATGAGCAGTTCTTC. This encodes CASSPPSTSSYNEQFF.

This clonotype was found a few times. The CDR3 sequence: CASSPEEDSLYGYTF. The CDR3 coding sequence is TGTGCCAGCAGCCCAGAGGAGGACAGCCTCTATGGCTACACCTTC. The rearrangement uses TRBV7-8 and TRBJ1-2; D is perhaps TRBD1 (6 bases). Germline V gives CDR1 SGHVS, CDR2 FQNEAQ. V lost 5 bases, J lost 4 bases, and 17 bases lay in between. The CDR3 is 15 residues long.

CDR3 in DNA: TGCGCCAGCAGCTTCCCCCCGGTTGAGACCCAGTACTTC. Translated: CASSFPPVETQYF. The chain combines TRBV5-1 with TRBJ2-5; the D is unclear. The CDR3 sequence is 13 residues long. CDR1 is SGHRS and CDR2 is YFSETQ in the germline V gene. V was pared by 2 bases and J by 5 bases, with 10 bases between.

The chain links TRBV20-1 to TRBJ2-3, with D tentatively TRBD1 (5 bases). From germline, CDR1 is DFQATT and CDR2 SNEGSKA (reference sequence). Trimming removed 3 bases from V and 0 bases from J, with 10 bases in between. The CDR3 covers 14 residues. The CDR3 nucleotides read TGCAGTGCTAGGCAGACAGTTAGCACAGATACGCAGTATTTT. Amino acid sequence: CSARQTVSTDTQYF.

In this sample, this clonotype turned up a few times. The chain has TRBV5-1 and TRBJ1-2, with 9 bases matching TRBD1. V was clipped by 0 bases and J by 6 bases; unmatched bases: 9. This CDR3 region has 16 residues. Per germline, CDR1 SGHRS and CDR2 YFSETQ. For the CDR3, the DNA is TGCGCCAGCAGCTTGGACGGGACAGGGTTTGGCGATGGCTACACCTTC. Protein product: CASSLDGTGFGDGYTF.

The chain carries TRBV29-1 and TRBJ2-7; 9 bases match TRBD1. In germline, CDR1 is SQVTM, CDR2 ANQGSEA. The V segment lost 7 bases and the J segment 3 bases; nucleotides outside the gene matches: 7. The CDR3 extends over 13 amino acids. DNA of the CDR3: TGCAGCGCCGGGAAGGGACAGGGCTACGAGCAGTACTTC. Its protein product is CSAGKGQGYEQYF.

This chain connects TRBV2 to TRBJ2-4; D possibly corresponds to TRBD2 (5 bases). V lost 2 bases to trimming and J lost 0 bases, with 11 bases between them. CDR1 and CDR2 from the germline V gene are SNHLY and FYNNEI. The CDR3 is 16 residues long. Written as DNA, the CDR3 is TGTGCCAGCAGTGAACCGGGAAACCTAGCCAAAAACATTCAGTACTTC. Its protein product is CASSEPGNLAKNIQYF.

CDR3 sequence reads: CASSRHAGTFYEQYF. The CDR3, as DNA: TGTGCCAGCAGCCGACACGCCGGGACATTTTACGAGCAGTACTTC. The rearrangement joins TRBV12-3 or TRBV12-4 to TRBJ2-7; D possibly corresponds to TRBD1 (6 bases). Between the trimmed V and J ends, which lost 6 bases and 4 bases, there was a span of 19 bases. The CDR3 length is 15 residues.

In its sample, this clonotype was seen a few times. The junction does not match germline at one end; this may be a read error. This chain's CDR3 is CACSGDRDEQYF. CDR3 DNA sequence: TGTGCCTGCAGTGGAGACAGGGACGAGCAGTACTTC. V and J are TRBV25-1 and TRBJ2-7; TRBD1 agrees at 7 bases. The germline CDR1 and CDR2 sequences are MGHDK and SYGVNS. There are 12 residues in the CDR3.